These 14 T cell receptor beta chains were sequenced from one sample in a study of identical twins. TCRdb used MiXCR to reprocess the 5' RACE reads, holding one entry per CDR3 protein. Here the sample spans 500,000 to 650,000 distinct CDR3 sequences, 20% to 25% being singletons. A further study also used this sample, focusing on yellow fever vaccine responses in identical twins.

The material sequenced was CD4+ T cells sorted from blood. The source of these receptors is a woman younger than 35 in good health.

The CDR3 is CASKSTLSTDTQYF. Written as DNA, the CDR3 is TGTGCCAGCAAAAGCACGCTTAGCACAGATACGCAGTATTTT. The rearrangement uses TRBV6-1 and TRBJ2-3, with unresolved D. The germline CDR1 and CDR2 sequences are MNHNS and SASEGT. Trimming removed 7 bases at V and 0 bases at J, with 11 bases between. This CDR3 has 14 amino acids.

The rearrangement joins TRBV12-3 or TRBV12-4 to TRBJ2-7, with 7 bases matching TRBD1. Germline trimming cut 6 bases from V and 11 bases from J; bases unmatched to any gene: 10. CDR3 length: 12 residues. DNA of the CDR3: TGTGCCAGCAGCCGTACAGGGGACGCCGAGTACGTC. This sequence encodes CASSRTGDAEYV.

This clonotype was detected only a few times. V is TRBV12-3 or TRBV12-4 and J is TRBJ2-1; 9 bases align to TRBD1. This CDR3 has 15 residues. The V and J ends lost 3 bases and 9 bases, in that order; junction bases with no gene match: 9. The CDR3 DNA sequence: TGTGCCAGCAGTTTGATACAGGGGGCGTCCGGTGAGCAGTTCTTC. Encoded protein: CASSLIQGASGEQFF.

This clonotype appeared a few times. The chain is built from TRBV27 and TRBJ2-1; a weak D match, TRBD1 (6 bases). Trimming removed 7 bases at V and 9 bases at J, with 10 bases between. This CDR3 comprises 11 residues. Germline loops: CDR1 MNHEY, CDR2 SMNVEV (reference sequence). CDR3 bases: TGTGCCAGCAACCGAGGGGGTGAGCAGTTCTTC. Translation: CASNRGGEQFF.

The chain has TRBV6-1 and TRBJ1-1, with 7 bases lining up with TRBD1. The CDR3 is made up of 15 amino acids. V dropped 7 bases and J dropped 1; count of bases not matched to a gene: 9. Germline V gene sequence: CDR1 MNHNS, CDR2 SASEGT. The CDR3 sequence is CASKRQGLQNTEAFF. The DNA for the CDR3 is TGTGCCAGCAAAAGACAGGGATTACAGAACACTGAAGCTTTCTTT.

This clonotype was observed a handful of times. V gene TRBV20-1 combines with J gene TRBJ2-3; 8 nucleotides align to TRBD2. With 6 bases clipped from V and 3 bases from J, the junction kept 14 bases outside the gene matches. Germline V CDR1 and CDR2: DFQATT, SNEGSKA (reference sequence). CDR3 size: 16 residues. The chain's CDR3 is CSAWDRREVQTDTQYF. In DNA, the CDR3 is TGCAGTGCCTGGGACCGGCGGGAGGTGCAGACAGATACGCAGTATTTT.

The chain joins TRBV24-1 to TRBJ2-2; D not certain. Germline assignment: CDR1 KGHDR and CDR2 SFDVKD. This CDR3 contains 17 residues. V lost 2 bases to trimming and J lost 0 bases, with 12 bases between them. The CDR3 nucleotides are TGTGCCACCAGTGATTCCCCAGCGTATACGAACACCGGGGAGCTGTTTTTT. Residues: CATSDSPAYTNTGELFF.

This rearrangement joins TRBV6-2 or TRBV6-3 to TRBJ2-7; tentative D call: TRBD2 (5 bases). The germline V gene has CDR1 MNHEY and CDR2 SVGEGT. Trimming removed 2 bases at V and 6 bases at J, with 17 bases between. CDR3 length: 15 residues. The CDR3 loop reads CASSYLARRFVEQYV. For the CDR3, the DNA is TGTGCCAGCAGTTACCTCGCCCGGAGGTTTGTCGAGCAGTACGTC.

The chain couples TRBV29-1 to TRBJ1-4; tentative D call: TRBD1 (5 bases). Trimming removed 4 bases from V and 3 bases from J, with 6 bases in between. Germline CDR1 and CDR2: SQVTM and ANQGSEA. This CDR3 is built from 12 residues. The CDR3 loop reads CSVVGANEKLFF. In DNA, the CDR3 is TGCAGCGTTGTAGGGGCTAATGAAAAACTGTTTTTT.

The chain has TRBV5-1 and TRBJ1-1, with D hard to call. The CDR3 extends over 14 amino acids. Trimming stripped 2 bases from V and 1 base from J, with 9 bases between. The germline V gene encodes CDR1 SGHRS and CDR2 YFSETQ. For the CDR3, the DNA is TGCGCCAGCAGCTTAGTGACGCAGAACACTGAAGCTTTCTTT. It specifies CASSLVTQNTEAFF.

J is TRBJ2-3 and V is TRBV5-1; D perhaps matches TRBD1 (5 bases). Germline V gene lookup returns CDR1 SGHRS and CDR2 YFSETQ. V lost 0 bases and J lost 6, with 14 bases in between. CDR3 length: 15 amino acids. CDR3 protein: CASSLEFNPGDTQYF. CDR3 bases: TGCGCCAGCAGCTTGGAATTCAACCCAGGGGATACGCAGTATTTT.

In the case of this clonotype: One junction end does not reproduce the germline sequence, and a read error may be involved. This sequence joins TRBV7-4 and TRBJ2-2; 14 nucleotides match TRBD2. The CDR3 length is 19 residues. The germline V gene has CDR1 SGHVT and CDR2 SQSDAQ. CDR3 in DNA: TGTGCCCGCAGCTATAGACTAGCGGGAGGGCACAGGGGTACCGGGGAGCTGTTTTTT. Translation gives CARSYRLAGGHRGTGELFF.

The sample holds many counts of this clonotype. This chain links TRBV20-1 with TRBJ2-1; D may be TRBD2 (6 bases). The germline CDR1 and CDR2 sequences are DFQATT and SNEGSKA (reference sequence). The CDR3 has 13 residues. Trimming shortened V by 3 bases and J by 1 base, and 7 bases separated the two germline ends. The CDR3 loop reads CSARGGSYNEQFF. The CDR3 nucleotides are TGCAGTGCTAGGGGGGGTTCCTACAATGAGCAGTTCTTC.

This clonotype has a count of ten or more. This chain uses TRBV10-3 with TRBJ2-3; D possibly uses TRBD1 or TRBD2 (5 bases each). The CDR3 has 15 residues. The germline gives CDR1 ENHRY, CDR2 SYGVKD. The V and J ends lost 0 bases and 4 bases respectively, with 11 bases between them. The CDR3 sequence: CAISESKGTADTQYF. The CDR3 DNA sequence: TGTGCCATCAGTGAGTCTAAGGGGACGGCAGATACGCAGTATTTT.